The 24 T cell receptor beta chains below were found in one sample sequenced in a study of early T cells in non-severe SARS-CoV-2 infection. From the 5' RACE reads, TCRdb called clonotypes with MiXCR, one entry per CDR3 protein. Of roughly 93,000 distinct CDR3 sequences listed, about 15% are singletons. The sequencing sample was made of whole blood. The receptors here all came from an adult who was a healthcare worker with PCR-confirmed SARS-CoV-2 infection or an uninfected control (not recorded which).

The table lists this clonotype with many counts. The V gene is TRBV11-2, the J gene TRBJ1-1; 8 bases line up with TRBD1. Looked up from germline, CDR1 is SGHAT and CDR2 is FQNNGV. The CDR3 is 17 residues long. The trim removed 0 bases at V and 4 bases at J, leaving 10 bases unmatched. The CDR3: CASSLDVTGDFSTEAFF. The DNA for the CDR3 is TGTGCCAGCAGCTTAGATGTGACAGGGGACTTCTCCACTGAAGCTTTCTTT.

The gene calls are TRBV5-1 and TRBJ2-3; D is unclear. The V and J ends lost 1 base and 2 bases respectively, with 14 bases between them. CDR1 is SGHRS, CDR2 YFSETQ, per germline. The CDR3 is made up of 16 amino acids. CDR3 amino acids: CASSLSPLPYTDTQYF. The CDR3 nucleotides are TGCGCCAGCAGCTTGAGTCCCCTACCCTACACAGATACGCAGTATTTT.

This clonotype was counted a few times. This chain joins TRBV21-1 and TRBJ2-7; the D call TRBD1 from the table was never checked on the DNA. TRBV21-1 corresponds to a pseudogene. The CDR3 extends over 14 amino acids. The CDR3, as DNA: TGTGCCAGCAGCAAAGTGGCAGGGGGCTACGAGCAGTACGTC. Protein: CASSKVAGGYEQYV.

This clonotype occurred a few times. The rearrangement joins TRBV5-1 to TRBJ1-1; D remains ambiguous. V gave up 4 bases and J gave up 2 bases, with 6 bases separating them. Germline V gene lookup returns CDR1 SGHRS and CDR2 YFSETQ. The CDR3 runs to 12 residues. Here the CDR3 DNA reads TGCGCCAGCAGCCCGAGCAACACTGAAGCTTTCTTT. Translated, it gives CASSPSNTEAFF.

Only a few counts were recorded for this clonotype. The gene calls are TRBV7-2 and TRBJ1-6; 9 bases map to TRBD1. The CDR3 has 15 amino acids. Germline V gene lookup returns CDR1 SGHTA and CDR2 FQGNSA. The V and J ends lost 2 bases and 9 bases, in that order; junction bases with no gene match: 5. The CDR3 region has the DNA TGTGCCAGCAGCTTAATTGGGACAGGGCGTTCACCCCTCCACTTT. Translated: CASSLIGTGRSPLHF.

This clonotype was seen a few times. The chain has TRBV20-1 and TRBJ2-1; no reliable D call. The CDR3 is 14 amino acids. Germline V gives CDR1 DFQATT, CDR2 SNEGSKA (reference sequence). Trimming removed 3 bases from V and 0 bases from J, with 9 bases in between. In DNA form, the CDR3 reads TGCAGTGCTAGTTTCCCGAGCTCCTACAATGAGCAGTTCTTC. Translation gives CSASFPSSYNEQFF.

This clonotype was found many times. The chain couples TRBV5-1 to TRBJ1-1; D is ambiguous. This CDR3 region has 15 residues. From germline, CDR1 is SGHRS and CDR2 YFSETQ. V was pared by 2 bases and J by 1 base, with 12 bases between. CDR3: CASSFFGLSNTEAFF. DNA of the CDR3: TGCGCCAGCAGCTTCTTTGGCCTGTCGAACACTGAAGCTTTCTTT.

The chain employs TRBV7-2 and TRBJ2-5; D possibly corresponds to TRBD2 (6 bases). CDR1 and CDR2 from the germline V gene are SGHTA and FQGNSA. V was trimmed by 3 bases and J by 2 bases, leaving 13 bases between them. The CDR3 contains 15 residues. The CDR3 is CASSFDSGEQETQYF. CDR3 in DNA: TGTGCCAGCAGCTTCGACTCGGGGGAGCAAGAGACCCAGTACTTC.

The rearrangement uses TRBV12-3 or TRBV12-4 and TRBJ1-1; D might be TRBD1 (5 bases). The CDR3 covers 13 residues. V was cut by 6 bases and J by 4 bases, with 12 bases left in between. The CDR3: CASSTRAGTEAFF. CDR3 nucleotides: TGTGCCAGCAGCACCAGGGCGGGCACTGAAGCTTTCTTT.

This clonotype has just a few counts. The rearrangement joins TRBV12-5 to TRBJ1-2; TRBD1 is a possible D gene (5 bases). This CDR3 contains 14 residues. Germline V gene sequence: CDR1 LGHNT, CDR2 FRNRAP. V lost 2 bases to trimming and J lost 4 bases, with 11 bases between them. The CDR3 protein is CASGLSTGGYGYTF. CDR3 in DNA: TGTGCTAGTGGTTTGTCAACAGGTGGCTATGGCTACACCTTC.

This chain links TRBV5-1 with TRBJ1-4; possible D gene TRBD1, 5 bases. The CDR3 consists of 15 residues. V lost 1 base and J lost 4, with 11 bases in between. CDR1 is SGHRS and CDR2 is YFSETQ in the germline V gene. CDR3 amino acids: CASSLWQGINEKLFF. The CDR3 coding sequence is TGCGCCAGCAGCTTGTGGCAGGGTATTAATGAAAAACTGTTTTTT.

This clonotype came up many times. The CDR3 protein is CASTSTGEPPLHF. Written as DNA, the CDR3 is TGTGCCAGCACCTCGACAGGGGAGCCACCCCTCCACTTT. The chain couples TRBV21-1 to TRBJ1-6; the DNA was not used to check the table's D call, TRBD1. TRBV21-1 is an annotated pseudogene. The CDR3 is 13 residues long.

The chain employs TRBV4-2 and TRBJ1-2; D possibly corresponds to TRBD1 (6 bases). The CDR3 is made up of 14 amino acids. Germline V gene data show CDR1 as LGHNA and CDR2 as YNFKEQ. V lost 0 bases and J 8 bases, leaving 13 bases between the germline ends. CDR3 loop: CASSQDSGGGGYTF. DNA of the CDR3: TGTGCCAGCAGCCAAGATTCGGGGGGCGGAGGCTACACCTTC.

The chain employs TRBV2 and TRBJ2-1; TRBD2 matches at 8 bases. V gave up 4 bases and J gave up 9 bases; unmatched junction bases: 11. The CDR3 sequence is 15 residues long. Germline CDR1 is SNHLY and CDR2 is FYNNEI. For the CDR3, the DNA is TGTGCCAGCAGTGCGGGGGGGCAGTTGAGTATTGAGCAGTTCTTC. This translates into CASSAGGQLSIEQFF.

Only a few counts were recorded for this clonotype. At one end the junction does not follow the germline gene, possibly because of a read error. This chain's CDR3 is CASSKDPGLTSGANVLTF. CDR3 DNA: TGTGCCAGCAGCAAAGACCCGGGACTCACCTCTGGGGCCAACGTCCTGACTTTC. The chain is built from TRBV3-1 and TRBJ2-6, with a possible D match to TRBD2 (6 bases). CDR3 length: 18 amino acids. The germline V gene encodes CDR1 LGHDT and CDR2 YNNKEL (reference sequence).

CDR3 sequence: CATSTDRGNYTDTQYF. In nucleotides, the CDR3 is TGTGCCACCAGCACCGACAGGGGCAATTACACAGATACGCAGTATTTT. The rearrangement links TRBV15 to TRBJ2-3; 8 bases line up with TRBD1. Germline trimming cut 4 bases from V and 2 bases from J; bases unmatched to any gene: 8. Germline V gene lookup returns CDR1 LNHNV and CDR2 YYDKDF (reference sequence). The CDR3 has 16 amino acids.

The rearrangement links TRBV12-3 or TRBV12-4 to TRBJ2-1; 9 nucleotides align to TRBD1. Trimming cost V 7 bases and J 9 bases; bases outside gene matches: 7. This CDR3 is 13 amino acids long. The CDR3 DNA reads TGTGCCAGCACTTGGACAGGGGAGTCTGAGCAGTTCTTC. Translation gives CASTWTGESEQFF.

The gene calls are TRBV20-1 and TRBJ1-5, with D possibly being TRBD1 (6 bases). Deletions cut 6 bases from V and 1 base from J, with 16 bases between. The CDR3 covers 15 residues. Germline assignment: CDR1 DFQATT and CDR2 SNEGSKA (reference sequence). CDR3 region: CSASQGPRSNQPQHF. Here the CDR3 DNA reads TGCAGTGCCTCTCAGGGGCCCCGGAGCAATCAGCCCCAGCATTTT.

This clonotype was recorded a few times. V usage is TRBV7-3 and J usage is TRBJ2-3; 7 nucleotides agree with TRBD2. The V gene's germline CDR1 is SGHTA and CDR2 FQGTGA. This CDR3 has 15 residues. The J segment lost 1 base and the V segment lost 4 bases, leaving 5 bases of the junction unmatched. CDR3 DNA sequence: TGTGCCAGCAGCTCCATGGCGGGGGGCACAGATACGCAGTATTTT. Protein sequence: CASSSMAGGTDTQYF.

This clonotype has just a few counts. The rearrangement joins TRBV6-1 to TRBJ2-1; 10 bases match TRBD2. V lost 8 bases to trimming and J lost 0 bases; unmatched junction nucleotides: 4. CDR3 length: 15 residues. CDR1 MNHNS and CDR2 SASEGT come from the germline V gene. CDR3 residues: CASLLAGASYNEQFF. The CDR3 DNA sequence: TGTGCCAGCCTTCTAGCGGGGGCCTCCTACAATGAGCAGTTCTTC.

In this sample, this clonotype turned up a few times. V is TRBV6-2 or TRBV6-3 and J is TRBJ2-3; no definite D call. CDR3 length: 17 residues. V lost 4 bases and J lost 2, with 19 bases in between. Germline CDR1 and CDR2: MNHEY and SVGEGT. The CDR3 spells CASSSVDMEGPTDTQYF. The CDR3 DNA follows: TGTGCCAGCAGTTCCGTCGACATGGAAGGCCCCACAGATACGCAGTATTTT.

This clonotype was observed a handful of times. The chain combines TRBV19 with TRBJ2-1; 12 bases are a match to TRBD1. The CDR3 is 15 residues long. Germline assignment: CDR1 LNHDA and CDR2 SQIVND (reference sequence). The junction had 8 bases not matched to a gene; V was cut back by 8 bases and J by 6 bases. CDR3 amino acids: CASELRDRGPNEQFF. CDR3 DNA sequence: TGTGCCAGTGAACTCCGGGACAGGGGGCCCAATGAGCAGTTCTTC.

The table lists this clonotype with a few counts. The chain joins TRBV6-6 to TRBJ2-1; tentative D call: TRBD1 (5 bases). Trimming pared 5 bases from V and 8 bases from J, leaving 13 bases between. Germline V gives CDR1 MNHNY, CDR2 SVGAGI (reference sequence). This CDR3 region has 13 residues. CDR3 region: CASSAARVDEQFF. The CDR3 DNA follows: TGTGCCAGCAGTGCCGCCAGGGTCGATGAGCAGTTCTTC.

The rearrangement joins TRBV6-5 to TRBJ1-3; D remains unclear. Germline assignment: CDR1 MNHEY and CDR2 SVGAGI. This CDR3 comprises 13 residues. The ends were cut back, 5 bases at V and 0 bases at J, with 5 bases in the middle. As DNA, the CDR3 is TGTGCCAGCAGTCCGTACTCTGGAAACACCATATATTTT. Translated: CASSPYSGNTIYF.